Presented here are 5 T cell receptor beta chains from one specimen sequenced in a study of cytotoxic CD8 clonotypes in ibrutinib-treated CLL listed by TCRdb under 2021. Libraries were made using the immunoSEQ multiplex PCR assay. TCRdb obtained this table from immuneACCESS and retained in-frame rearrangements with V and J assigned. These tables miss some clones; where compared with another copy, unresolved V genes account for less than half of the shortfall, and the remainder is unexplained. The sample table records around 70,000 clones; about nine tenths of these occur just once. 3.1% of the sample comes from the top ten. The sample's time point label is to be understood as: about 11 months on ibrutinib. Material: PBMCs, obtained after 12 months of ibrutinib treatment. All receptors derive from a human donor with chronic lymphocytic leukemia.

The rearrangement joins TRBV18 to TRBJ2-7; D gene ambiguous. Trimming stripped 3 bases from V and 5 bases from J, with 14 bases between. Germline CDR1 and CDR2: KGHSH and LQKENI. The CDR3 length is 14 residues. The CDR3, as DNA: TGTGCCAGCTCACCCCCGGTAGAGTCGGACGAGCAGTACTTC. It yields the protein CASSPPVESDEQYF.

This rearrangement joins TRBV9 to TRBJ2-5, with D maybe TRBD1 (5 bases). Germline lookup yields CDR1 SGDLS and CDR2 YYNGEE. V lost 2 bases and J lost 2, with 13 bases in between. The CDR3 length is 15 residues. The CDR3, as DNA: TGTGCCAGCAGCGTGTACGACAGACCACAAGAGACCCAGTACTTC. It yields the protein CASSVYDRPQETQYF.

This chain uses TRBV7-2 with TRBJ2-7, with D perhaps TRBD2 (5 bases). The ends were cut back, 0 bases at V and 1 base at J, with 7 bases in the middle. In germline, CDR1 is SGHTA, CDR2 FQGNSA. The CDR3 covers 14 residues. The CDR3 nucleotides read TGTGCCAGCAGCTTAGCGCGGGCGTCCTACGAGCAGTACTTC. Translation gives CASSLARASYEQYF. The complete variable domain, with remaining parts taken from reference TRBV7-2 and TRBJ2-7, reads GAGVSQSPSNKVTEKGKDVELRCDPISGHTALYWYRQSLGQGLEFLIYFQGNSAPDKSGLPSDRFSAERTGGSVSTLTIQRTQQEDSAVYLCASSLARASYEQYFGPGTRLTVT.

V and J are TRBV4-3 and TRBJ2-3, with D perhaps TRBD1 or TRBD2 (5 bases each). V gave up 2 bases and J gave up 4 bases, with 19 bases separating them. CDR1 and CDR2 (germline): LGHNA, YSLEER. This CDR3 is 17 amino acids long. The CDR3 DNA sequence: TGCGCCAGCAGCCAAACGCCCCCGGGACCTTACGCAGATACGCAGTATTTT. This sequence encodes CASSQTPPGPYADTQYF.

There are a few counts of this clone. The chain is built from TRBV21-1 and TRBJ2-3; TRBD1, the D gene given by the table, was not confirmed from the DNA. TRBV21-1 is shown as a pseudogene. There are 19 residues in the CDR3. Written as DNA, the CDR3 is TGTGCCAGCAGCAAAAAATCAGTCGCACCCTCTCCTTGTGGAGATACGCAGTATTTT. It encodes CASSKKSVAPSPCGDTQYF.